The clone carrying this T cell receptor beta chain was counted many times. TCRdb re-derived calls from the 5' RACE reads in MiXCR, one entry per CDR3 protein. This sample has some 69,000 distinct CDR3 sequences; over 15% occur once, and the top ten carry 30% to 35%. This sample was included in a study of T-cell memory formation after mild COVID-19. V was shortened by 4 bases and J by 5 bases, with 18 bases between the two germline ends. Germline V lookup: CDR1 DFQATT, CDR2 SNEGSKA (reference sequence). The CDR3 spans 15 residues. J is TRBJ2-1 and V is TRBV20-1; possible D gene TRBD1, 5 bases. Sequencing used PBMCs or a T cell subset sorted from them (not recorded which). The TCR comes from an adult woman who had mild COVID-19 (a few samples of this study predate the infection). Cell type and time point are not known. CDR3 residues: CSATHYRQPDNEQFF. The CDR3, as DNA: TGCAGTGCTACCCACTACCGACAGCCCGACAATGAGCAGTTCTTC.